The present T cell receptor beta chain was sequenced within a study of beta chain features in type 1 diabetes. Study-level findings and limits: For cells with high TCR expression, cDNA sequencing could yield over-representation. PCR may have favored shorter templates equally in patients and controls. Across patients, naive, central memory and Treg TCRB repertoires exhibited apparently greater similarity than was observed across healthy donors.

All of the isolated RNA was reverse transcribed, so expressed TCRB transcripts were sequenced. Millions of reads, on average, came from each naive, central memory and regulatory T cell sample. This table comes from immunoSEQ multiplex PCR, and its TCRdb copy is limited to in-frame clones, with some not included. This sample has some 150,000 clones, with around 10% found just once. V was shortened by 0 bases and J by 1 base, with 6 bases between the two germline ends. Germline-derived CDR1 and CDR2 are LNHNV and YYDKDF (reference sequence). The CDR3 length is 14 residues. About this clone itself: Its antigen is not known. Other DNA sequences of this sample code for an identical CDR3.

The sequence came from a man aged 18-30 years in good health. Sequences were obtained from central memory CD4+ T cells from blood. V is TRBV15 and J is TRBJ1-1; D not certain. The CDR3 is CATSRDLANTEAFF. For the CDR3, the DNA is TGTGCCACCAGCAGAGATCTGGCGAACACTGAAGCTTTCTTT.